The 24 T cell receptor beta chains reported below all come from one sample, sequenced in a study of CD8 T cells in ankylosing spondylitis. Their antigen targets remain unknown. Study observations and caveats: Characteristic, it appeared, of ankylosing spondylitis blood was a TCR beta motif of 7 or 8 highly homologous variants.

TCRdb re-analysed the 5' RACE reads in MiXCR, keeping a single row per CDR3 protein. The data show around 770,000 distinct CDR3 sequences, approximately 12% seen once. Sequencing was performed on blood, either unsorted or a sorted T cell fraction (not recorded which). The receptors were gathered from a male donor with ankylosing spondylitis.

The chain is built from TRBV7-9 and TRBJ2-5; 7 positions match TRBD1. The CDR3 extends over 15 amino acids. V shed 5 bases and J 0 bases; nucleotides not matched to a gene: 6. Germline CDR1 and CDR2: SEHNR and FQNEAQ (reference sequence). This chain's CDR3 is CASSPGDRDQETQYF. In nucleotides, the CDR3 is TGTGCCAGCAGCCCAGGAGACAGGGACCAAGAGACCCAGTACTTC.

A word on this clonotype: Being one base from a much bigger clone, this may be a read error. V usage is TRBV10-3 and J usage is TRBJ2-7; D perhaps matches TRBD1 (6 bases). This CDR3 contains 14 residues. CDR1 and CDR2 from the germline V gene are ENHRY and SYGVKD. CDR3 residues: CTISDGRGNYEQYF. CDR3 coding DNA: TGTACCATCAGCGATGGCAGGGGAAATTACGAGCAGTACTTC.

This clonotype was picked up many times. The CDR3 bases are TGCAGTGCTAGCCACAGGGTGGGGGGCTACACCTTC. This translates into CSASHRVGGYTF. The V call is TRBV20-1, the J call TRBJ1-2, with TRBD1 as a possible D gene (6 bases). V was pared by 3 bases and J by 8 bases, with 13 bases between. The CDR3 length is 12 residues. Germline V gene data show CDR1 as DFQATT and CDR2 as SNEGSKA (reference sequence).

There are many counts of this clonotype. The chain employs TRBV29-1 and TRBJ2-1; a weak D match, TRBD2 (5 bases). Between the trimmed V and J ends, which lost 2 bases and 4 bases, there was a span of 21 bases. Germline values: CDR1 SQVTM, CDR2 ANQGSEA. This CDR3 has 17 amino acids. CDR3 in DNA: TGCAGCGTTGAACTTCCGTCGGGCGGGTTCTCGTACAATGAGCAGTTCTTC. Its translation: CSVELPSGGFSYNEQFF.

The CDR3 DNA reads TGTGCCAGCAGCCAAATGGGGACTAGCGGTGGCGGGGAGCTGTTTTTT. Protein: CASSQMGTSGGGELFF. The chain couples TRBV4-2 to TRBJ2-2, with 11 bases lining up with TRBD2. V trimming: 2 bases; J trimming: 7 bases; junction bases outside the gene matches: 6. CDR1 is LGHNA and CDR2 is YNFKEQ in the germline V gene. The CDR3 runs 16 residues.

This chain connects TRBV7-2 to TRBJ2-7; the D call may be TRBD1 or TRBD2 (5 bases each). In germline, CDR1 is SGHTA, CDR2 FQGNSA. V lost 3 bases to trimming and J lost 6 bases, with 18 bases between them. The CDR3 has 15 amino acids. In nucleotides, the CDR3 is TGTGCCAGCAGCTTTCCTGGGTGGGGGAAGGGCGAGCAGTACTTC. Protein: CASSFPGWGKGEQYF.

This rearrangement joins TRBV9 to TRBJ2-4; no firm D call. Trimming removed 0 bases from V and 1 base from J, with 11 bases in between. The CDR3 has 16 amino acids. Germline loops: CDR1 SGDLS, CDR2 YYNGEE. CDR3 nucleotide sequence: TGTGCCAGCAGCGTAGGCCCAGCCTCCGCCAAAAACATTCAGTACTTC. Amino acids: CASSVGPASAKNIQYF.

The V gene is TRBV20-1, the J gene TRBJ2-1; D unresolved. Trimming removed 3 bases at V and 8 bases at J, with 11 bases between. Germline lookup yields CDR1 DFQATT and CDR2 SNEGSKA (reference sequence). There are 12 residues in the CDR3. CDR3 bases: TGCAGTGCTAGTCTCCCAGGCGATGAGCAGTTCTTC. Its protein is CSASLPGDEQFF.

The chain has TRBV6-5 and TRBJ2-5; perhaps TRBD2 as D (6 bases). The germline V gene has CDR1 MNHEY and CDR2 SVGAGI. Trimming left V 4 bases short and J 5 bases short, with 14 bases between. The CDR3 covers 14 residues. CDR3 DNA sequence: TGTGCCAGCAGTTGGGGCCGGGGGAAGGAGACCCAGTACTTC. This sequence encodes CASSWGRGKETQYF.

This clonotype came up many times. The V call is TRBV4-1, the J call TRBJ1-2; D unclear. V was shortened by 1 base and J by 4 bases, with 4 bases between the two germline ends. The CDR3 is 12 residues long. Germline V gene lookup returns CDR1 MGHRA and CDR2 YSYEKL. The chain's CDR3 is CASSQGAYGYTF. DNA of the CDR3: TGCGCCAGCAGCCAAGGAGCCTATGGCTACACCTTC.

This rearrangement joins TRBV3-1 to TRBJ1-6; D unclear. V lost 4 bases and J 12 bases, leaving 10 bases between the germline ends. Germline CDR1 reads LGHDT; CDR2 reads YNNKEL (reference sequence). The CDR3 totals 12 residues. The CDR3 DNA follows: TGTGCCAGCAGCCTACCGGGAGAACCCCTCCACTTT. Translated, it gives CASSLPGEPLHF.

This clonotype was picked up many times. This sequence joins TRBV5-1 and TRBJ1-3, with a tentative D call TRBD1 (5 bases). CDR3 length equals 15 residues. Per the germline V gene, CDR1 is SGHRS and CDR2 is YFSETQ. V lost 4 bases, J lost 0 bases, and 11 bases lay in between. CDR3 protein: CASSGDGSSGNTIYF. The CDR3 DNA sequence: TGCGCCAGCAGCGGGGACGGAAGCTCTGGAAACACCATATATTTT.

This sequence joins TRBV5-1 and TRBJ2-7; TRBD1 might be the D (5 bases). V gave up 0 bases and J gave up 5 bases, with 18 bases separating them. This CDR3 contains 16 residues. CDR1 SGHRS and CDR2 YFSETQ come from the germline V gene. The CDR3 DNA is TGCGCCAGCAGCTTGGATGACAGAATTGTCAAGCACGAGCAGTACTTC. Amino acids: CASSLDDRIVKHEQYF.

The V call is TRBV18, the J call TRBJ2-1, with a weak D call TRBD1 (6 bases). The germline CDR1 and CDR2 sequences are KGHSH and LQKENI. The CDR3 consists of 14 residues. Deletions cut 5 bases from V and 8 bases from J, with 16 bases between. CDR3 DNA: TGTGCCAGCTCAGCCTTAAGGGGGTTCGATGAGCAGTTCTTC. Translation gives CASSALRGFDEQFF.

This rearrangement joins TRBV10-3 to TRBJ2-6; D is possibly TRBD1 or TRBD2 (6 bases each). Germline loops: CDR1 ENHRY, CDR2 SYGVKD. The CDR3 loop spans 17 amino acids. V lost 6 bases and J 0 bases, leaving 15 bases between the germline ends. The CDR3 DNA reads TGTGCCATCAGGGGGGGACAAGGCCTCTCTGGGGCCAACGTCCTGACTTTC. Translated: CAIRGGQGLSGANVLTF.

The rearrangement joins TRBV10-1 to TRBJ2-3, with 7 bases identical to TRBD2. The V segment lost 7 bases and the J segment 4 bases; nucleotides outside the gene matches: 14. This CDR3 is built from 16 residues. Per the germline V gene, CDR1 is WNHNN and CDR2 is SYGVQD (reference sequence). CDR3 in DNA: TGCGCCAGCAAGCCTAGCCAAACGGGAGGAGCAGATACGCAGTATTTT. Protein: CASKPSQTGGADTQYF.

This clonotype was counted at least ten times. This chain uses TRBV29-1 with TRBJ1-4; D gene ambiguous. In germline, CDR1 is SQVTM, CDR2 ANQGSEA. This CDR3 has 12 amino acids. V gave up 4 bases and J gave up 5 bases, with 8 bases separating them. The CDR3 nucleotides read TGCAGCGTTGGGCAGCTAAATGAAAAACTGTTTTTT. Its translation: CSVGQLNEKLFF.

The V call is TRBV5-1, the J call TRBJ1-5; possibly TRBD1 for D (5 bases). Germline CDR1 reads SGHRS; CDR2 reads YFSETQ. The V gene lost 0 bases and the J gene lost 6 bases, with 10 bases spanning the gap. This CDR3 comprises 14 residues. CDR3 residues: CASSLEAGSQPQHF. The CDR3 region has the DNA TGCGCCAGCAGCTTGGAGGCAGGGAGTCAGCCCCAGCATTTT.

This clonotype came up a few times. V is TRBV7-2 and J is TRBJ1-5, with TRBD1 matching 8 bases. The germline gives CDR1 SGHTA, CDR2 FQGNSA. Trimming took 5 bases from V and 3 from J; bases not matched to a gene: 6. CDR3 length: 15 residues. The DNA of the CDR3 is TGTGCCAGCAGCCAAAGGACAGGGCCCAATCAGCCCCAGCATTTT. This translates into CASSQRTGPNQPQHF.

The V and J genes are TRBV6-6 and TRBJ2-7; 7 bases align to TRBD2. V lost 8 bases, J lost 5 bases, and 9 bases stayed unmatched. CDR1 is MNHNY and CDR2 is SVGAGI in the germline V gene (reference sequence). The CDR3 length is 13 residues. In DNA, the CDR3 is TGTGCCAGCTGGCGGGGGATCGGAAACGAGCAGTACTTC. This codes for CASWRGIGNEQYF.

With respect to this clonotype: Compared with germline, one end of the junction differs, possibly owing to a read error. The genes are TRBV20-1 and TRBJ2-7; 11 nucleotides line up with TRBD2. The CDR3 contains 16 residues. CDR1 is DFQATT, CDR2 SNEGSKA, per germline (reference sequence). The CDR3 region is CCARDRRLAGSYEQYF. CDR3 nucleotides: TGCTGTGCTAGAGATCGGAGACTAGCGGGGTCCTACGAGCAGTACTTC.

In this sample, this clonotype turned up a few times. V gene TRBV20-1 combines with J gene TRBJ2-3; the match to TRBD2 covers 9 bases. CDR3 length: 13 residues. Germline CDR1 DFQATT, CDR2 SNEGSKA (reference sequence). Losses at the gene ends were 7 bases for V and 4 bases for J; bases not matched to a gene: 6. CDR3 DNA sequence: TGCAGTGAATCGCGGGGGGGGGCAGATACGCAGTATTTT. Translation: CSESRGGADTQYF.

This clonotype was counted ten times or more. The V call is TRBV7-8, the J call TRBJ1-2; D is ambiguous. V dropped 2 bases and J dropped 1 base, with 8 bases sitting between them. This CDR3 region has 14 residues. Looked up from germline, CDR1 is SGHVS and CDR2 is FQNEAQ. The CDR3 region has the DNA TGTGCCAGCAGCTTATCGTCTATTAACTATGGCTACACCTTC. As protein: CASSLSSINYGYTF.

This clonotype was recorded many times. The gene calls are TRBV9 and TRBJ2-7; TRBD2 agrees at 13 bases. The V gene's germline CDR1 is SGDLS and CDR2 YYNGEE. The CDR3 is 17 residues long. The V and J ends lost 2 bases and 2 bases, in that order; junction bases with no gene match: 7. The CDR3 spells CASSVGLAGDLTYEQYF. DNA for the CDR3: TGTGCCAGCAGCGTTGGACTAGCGGGGGACCTTACCTACGAGCAGTACTTC.